A single sample is the source of the 5 T cell receptor beta chains below, sequenced in a study of Graves' ophthalmopathy and Graves' hyperthyroidism. Amplification from RNA transcripts yielded the TCR beta CDR3 regions. In the first round, RT-PCR was carried out with HTBI primers, and a multiplex PCR formed the second round. TCRdb reprocessed the multiplex PCR reads with MiXCR, giving one entry per CDR3 protein. The sample has about 550,000 distinct CDR3 sequences; about two fifths are singletons. Sequencing was performed on peripheral blood or thyroid tissue (not recorded which). The receptor source for this set is an adult man with Graves' hyperthyroidism.

This clonotype was recorded many times. The chain joins TRBV7-9 to TRBJ1-1, with D hard to call. The CDR3 loop spans 16 amino acids. The germline V and J ends were trimmed by 0 bases and 1 base, with 12 bases remaining between them. Germline CDR1 and CDR2: SEHNR and FQNEAQ (reference sequence). This CDR3 is CASSLASRRENTEAFF. CDR3 in DNA: TGTGCCAGCAGCTTAGCCTCGCGGCGGGAGAACACTGAAGCTTTCTTT.

This clonotype was counted ten times or more. The chain combines TRBV10-3 with TRBJ1-4; 7 bases are shared with TRBD1. The CDR3 runs to 14 residues. J lost 5 bases, V lost 10 bases, and 10 bases had no gene match. The V gene's germline CDR1 is ENHRY and CDR2 SYGVKD. DNA for the CDR3: TGTGCCAGCAGAGCCGGGACAGCCAATGAAAAACTGTTTTTT. Translated: CASRAGTANEKLFF.

A single count supports this clonotype. The chain is built from TRBV7-9 and TRBJ1-5; TRBD1 matches 7 bases. V shed 5 bases and J 10 bases; nucleotides not matched to a gene: 11. There are 14 residues in the CDR3. Germline V gene data show CDR1 as SEHNR and CDR2 as FQNEAQ (reference sequence). The CDR3 nucleotides read TGTGCCAGCAGCCAGGGACAGAAATTATCCCCCCAGCATTTT. Translation: CASSQGQKLSPQHF.

This chain connects TRBV7-3 to TRBJ1-2, with a possible D match to TRBD1 (5 bases). The germline V gene encodes CDR1 SGHTA and CDR2 FQGTGA. The CDR3 contains 15 residues. The V end was cut by 5 bases, the J end by 5 bases, with 18 bases between. This chain's CDR3 is CASSLGTGRGYGYTF. The CDR3 DNA is TGTGCCAGCAGCCTCGGGACTGGGAGGGGATATGGCTACACCTTC.

This sequence joins TRBV7-2 and TRBJ2-5, with D possibly TRBD2 on 6 matching bases. CDR1 is SGHTA and CDR2 is FQGNSA in the germline V gene. Trimming cost V 10 bases and J 0 bases, with 18 bases left between them. The CDR3 runs 15 residues. The CDR3 DNA reads as TGTGCCATCAGATCCGGCGGGGAGTACCAAGAGACCCAGTACTTC. Protein: CAIRSGGEYQETQYF.